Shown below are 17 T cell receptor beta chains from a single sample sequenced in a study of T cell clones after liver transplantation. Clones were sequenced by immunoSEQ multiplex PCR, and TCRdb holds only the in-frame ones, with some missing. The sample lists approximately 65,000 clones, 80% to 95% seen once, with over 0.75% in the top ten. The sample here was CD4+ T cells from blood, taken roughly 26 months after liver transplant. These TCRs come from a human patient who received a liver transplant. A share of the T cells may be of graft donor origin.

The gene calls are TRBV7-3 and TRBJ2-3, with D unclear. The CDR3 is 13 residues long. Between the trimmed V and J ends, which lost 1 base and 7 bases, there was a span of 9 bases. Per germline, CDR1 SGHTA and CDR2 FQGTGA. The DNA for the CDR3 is TGTGCCAGCAGCTTAAGCCCGTTGTATACGCAGTATTTT. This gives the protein CASSLSPLYTQYF. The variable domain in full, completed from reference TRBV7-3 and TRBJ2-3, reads GAGVSQTPSNKVTEKGKYVELRCDPISGHTALYWYRQSLGQGPEFLIYFQGTGAADDSGLPNDRFFAVRPEGSVSTLKIQRTERGDSAVYLCASSLSPLYTQYFGPGTRLTVL.

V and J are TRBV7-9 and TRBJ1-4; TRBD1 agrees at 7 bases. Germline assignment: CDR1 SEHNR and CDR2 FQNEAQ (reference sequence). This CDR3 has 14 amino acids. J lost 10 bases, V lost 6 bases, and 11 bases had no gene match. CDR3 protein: CASSFGQVIGKLFF. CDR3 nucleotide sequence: TGTGCCAGCAGTTTCGGACAGGTGATTGGAAAACTGTTTTTT.

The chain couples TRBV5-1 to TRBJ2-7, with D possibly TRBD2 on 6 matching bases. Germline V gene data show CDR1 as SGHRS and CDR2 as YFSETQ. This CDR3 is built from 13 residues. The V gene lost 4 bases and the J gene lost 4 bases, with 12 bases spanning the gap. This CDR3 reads CASSENSGYEQYF. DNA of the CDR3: TGCGCCAGCAGCGAAAATAGCGGATACGAGCAGTACTTC.

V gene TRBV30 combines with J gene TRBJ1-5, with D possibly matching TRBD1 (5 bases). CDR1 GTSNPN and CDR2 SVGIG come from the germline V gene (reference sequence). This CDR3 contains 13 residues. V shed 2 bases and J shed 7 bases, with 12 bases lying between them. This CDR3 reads CAWSPQGSQPQHF. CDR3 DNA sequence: TGTGCCTGGAGTCCGCAGGGTAGCCAGCCCCAGCATTTT.

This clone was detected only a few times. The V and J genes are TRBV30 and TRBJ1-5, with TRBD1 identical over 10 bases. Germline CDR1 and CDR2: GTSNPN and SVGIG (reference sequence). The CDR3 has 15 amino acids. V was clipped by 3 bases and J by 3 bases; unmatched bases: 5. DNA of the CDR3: TGTGCCTGGAGGCTTGGGACAGGGGACAATCAGCCCCAGCATTTT. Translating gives CAWRLGTGDNQPQHF.

The CDR3 loop reads CASRLRGMNTEAFF. The DNA for the CDR3 is TGTGCCAGCAGATTGAGGGGGATGAACACTGAAGCTTTCTTT. This chain links TRBV7-8 with TRBJ1-1, with D perhaps TRBD1 (6 bases). The ends were cut back, 6 bases at V and 0 bases at J, with 11 bases in the middle. Germline V lookup: CDR1 SGHVS, CDR2 FQNEAQ. The CDR3 loop spans 14 amino acids. The variable domain in full, completed from reference TRBV7-8 and TRBJ1-1, reads GAGVSQSPRYKVAKRGQDVALRCDPISGHVSLFWYQQALGQGPEFLTYFQNEAQLDKSGLPSDRFFAERPEGSVSTLKIQRTQQEDSAVYLCASRLRGMNTEAFFGQGTRLTVV.

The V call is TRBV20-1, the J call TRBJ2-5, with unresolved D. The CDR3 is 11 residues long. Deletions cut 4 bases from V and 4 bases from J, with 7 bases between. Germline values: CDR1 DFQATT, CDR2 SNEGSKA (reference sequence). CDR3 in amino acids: CSANRRETQYF. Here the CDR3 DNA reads TGCAGTGCTAACCGTCGAGAGACCCAGTACTTC.

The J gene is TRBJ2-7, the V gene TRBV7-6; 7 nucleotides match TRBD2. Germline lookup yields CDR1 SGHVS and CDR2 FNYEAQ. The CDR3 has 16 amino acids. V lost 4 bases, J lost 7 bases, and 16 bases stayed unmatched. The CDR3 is CASSSRGGRGSPEQYF. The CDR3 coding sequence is TGTGCCAGCAGCTCACGGGGCGGGAGAGGGTCGCCGGAGCAGTACTTC.

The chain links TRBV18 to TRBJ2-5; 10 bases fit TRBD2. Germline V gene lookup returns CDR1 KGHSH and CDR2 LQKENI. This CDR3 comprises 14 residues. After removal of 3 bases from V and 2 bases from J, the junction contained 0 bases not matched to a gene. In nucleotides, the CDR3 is TGTGCCAGCTCACCGGGACTAGCGCAAGAGACCCAGTACTTC. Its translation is CASSPGLAQETQYF.

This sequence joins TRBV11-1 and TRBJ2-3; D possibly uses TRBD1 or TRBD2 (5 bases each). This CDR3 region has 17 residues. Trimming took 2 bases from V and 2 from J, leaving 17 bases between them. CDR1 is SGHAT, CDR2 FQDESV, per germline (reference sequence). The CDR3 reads CASSLLGTAHPTDTQYF. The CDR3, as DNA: TGTGCCAGCAGCTTACTAGGGACCGCCCATCCCACAGATACGCAGTATTTT.

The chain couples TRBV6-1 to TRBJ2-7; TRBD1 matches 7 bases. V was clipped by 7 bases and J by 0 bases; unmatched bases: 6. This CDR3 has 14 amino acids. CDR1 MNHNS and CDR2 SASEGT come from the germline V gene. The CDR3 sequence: CASNTGQSSYEQYF. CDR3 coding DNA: TGTGCCAGCAACACGGGACAGAGCTCCTACGAGCAGTACTTC.

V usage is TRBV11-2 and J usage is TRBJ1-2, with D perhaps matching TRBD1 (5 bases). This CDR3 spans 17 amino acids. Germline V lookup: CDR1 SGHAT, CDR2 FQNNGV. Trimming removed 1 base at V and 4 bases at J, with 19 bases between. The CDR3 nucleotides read TGTGCCAGCAGCTTAGTAGGGGTCAGCCACTTCGGCTATGGCTACACCTTC. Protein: CASSLVGVSHFGYGYTF.

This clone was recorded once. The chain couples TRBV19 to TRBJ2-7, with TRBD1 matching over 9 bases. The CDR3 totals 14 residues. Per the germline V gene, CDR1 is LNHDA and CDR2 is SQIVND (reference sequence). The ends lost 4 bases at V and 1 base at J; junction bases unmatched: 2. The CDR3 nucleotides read TGTGCCAGTAGTAACGACAGGGGGTCCTACGAGCAGTACTTC. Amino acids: CASSNDRGSYEQYF.

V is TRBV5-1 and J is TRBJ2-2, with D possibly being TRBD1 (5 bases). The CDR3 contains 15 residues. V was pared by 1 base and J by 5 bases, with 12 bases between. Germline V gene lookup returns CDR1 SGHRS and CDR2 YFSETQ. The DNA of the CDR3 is TGCGCCAGCAGCTTGAGGCAGGGCATAACCGGGGAGCTGTTTTTT. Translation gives CASSLRQGITGELFF.

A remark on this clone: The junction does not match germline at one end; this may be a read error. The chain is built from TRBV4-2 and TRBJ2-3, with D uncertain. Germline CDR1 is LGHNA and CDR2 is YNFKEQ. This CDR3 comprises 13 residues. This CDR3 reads CASSQDRDAPPGF. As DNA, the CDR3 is TGTGCCAGCAGCCAAGACAGAGATGCGCCCCCCGGCTTT.

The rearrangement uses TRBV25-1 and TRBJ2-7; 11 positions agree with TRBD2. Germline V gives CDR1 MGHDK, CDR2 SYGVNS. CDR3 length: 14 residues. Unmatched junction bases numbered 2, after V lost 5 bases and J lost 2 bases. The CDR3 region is CASSLAGGPYEQYF. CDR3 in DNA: TGTGCCAGCAGTCTAGCGGGAGGCCCCTACGAGCAGTACTTC.

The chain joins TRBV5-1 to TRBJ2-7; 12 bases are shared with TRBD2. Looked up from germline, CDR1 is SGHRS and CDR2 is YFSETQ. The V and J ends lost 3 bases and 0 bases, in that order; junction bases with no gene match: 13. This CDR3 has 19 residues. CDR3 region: CASSSLTSGSDGNSYEQYF. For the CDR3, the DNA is TGCGCCAGCAGCTCGTTGACTAGCGGGAGCGACGGGAACTCCTACGAGCAGTACTTC.